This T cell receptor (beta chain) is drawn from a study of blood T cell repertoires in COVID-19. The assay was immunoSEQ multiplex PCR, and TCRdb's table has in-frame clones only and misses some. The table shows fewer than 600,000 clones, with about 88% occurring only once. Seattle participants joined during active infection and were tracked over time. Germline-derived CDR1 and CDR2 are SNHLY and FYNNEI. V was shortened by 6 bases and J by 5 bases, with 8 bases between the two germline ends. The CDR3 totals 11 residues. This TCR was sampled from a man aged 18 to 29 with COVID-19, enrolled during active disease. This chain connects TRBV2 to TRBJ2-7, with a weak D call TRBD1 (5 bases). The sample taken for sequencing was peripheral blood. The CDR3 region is CASSQQDEQYF. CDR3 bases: TGTGCCAGCAGCCAACAGGACGAGCAGTACTTC.